This TCR beta chain originates from a study of blood T cell repertoires in COVID-19. Overall study context: The samples span acute and convalescent COVID-19 from the United States, Italy and Spain.

Germline V gives CDR1 KGHSH, CDR2 LQKENI. The CDR3 has 18 amino acids. Trimming shortened V by 2 bases and J by 1 base, and 20 bases separated the two germline ends. Per the original data handling: Amplification of reference gene primers was used by the study to estimate nucleated cell counts. The assay was immunoSEQ multiplex PCR, and TCRdb's table has in-frame clones only and misses some. The D gene and trimming were derived from the DNA, and the V and J assignments and clone size from that table. The table shows roughly 140,000 clones, with 80% to 90% occurring only once. The sequencing sample was made of peripheral blood. The TCR comes from a man aged 65-85 years with acute or convalescent COVID-19. V usage is TRBV18 and J usage is TRBJ2-5, with D hard to call. The CDR3 protein is CASSPAQTPRSSQETQYF. The CDR3 bases are TGTGCCAGCTCACCAGCCCAAACCCCGCGTTCATCCCAAGAGACCCAGTACTTC.